This TCR beta chain was retrieved from a study of OX40 agonist ivuxolimab in advanced cancers. Study details: Those treated in dose escalation had hepatocellular carcinoma, melanoma, renal cell cancer or head and neck cancer. Three patients responded partially, comprising one with hepatocellular carcinoma and two with cutaneous melanoma.

Clones were sequenced by immunoSEQ multiplex PCR, and TCRdb holds only the in-frame ones, with some missing. Of tens of thousands of clones in the sample, 88% were seen once. Findings and caveats of the study: Partial responders receiving 0.1-3.0 mg/kg showed among the lowest clonal expansion.

Turning to this clone: The antigen is not known.

The sequenced sample was CD4+ or CD8+ T cells sorted from blood, obtained in a trial of the OX40 agonist ivuxolimab. The source of this sequence is an adult with an advanced solid tumor such as melanoma, head and neck, liver or kidney cancer.

CDR3 nucleotides: TGTGCCAGCATGGAGGGGGGACTAGCCAAAAACATTCAGTACTTC. Its protein product is CASMEGGLAKNIQYF. The rearrangement links TRBV2 to TRBJ2-4; either TRBD1 or TRBD2 may supply D (6 bases each). This CDR3 is built from 15 residues. Trimming removed 7 bases at V and 0 bases at J, with 13 bases between. Germline V CDR1 and CDR2: SNHLY, FYNNEI.